The 26 T cell receptor beta chains reported below all come from one sample, sequenced in a study of shared clonotypes between healthy human individuals. Selected positively for CCR7 and CD45RO-negative, naive CD8 cells excluded terminally differentiated effector memory CD45RA+ cells. Profiled with immunoSEQ multiplex PCR; TCRdb holds only in-frame clones, not every one. This sample yields around 2,000,000 clones, of which about 95% are seen a single time; approximately 1.2% belongs to the top ten. The sequenced sample consisted of naive CD8+ T cells sorted from blood. The source of these receptors is a man aged 18-30 years in good health.

The gene calls are TRBV5-4 and TRBJ1-1, with a possible D match to TRBD1 (6 bases). The CDR3 loop spans 14 amino acids. In germline, CDR1 is SGHNT, CDR2 YYREEE (reference sequence). Trimming cost V 6 bases and J 2 bases, with 14 bases left between them. The CDR3 DNA is TGTGCCAGCAACCAACCGGGGGCTAACACTGAAGCTTTCTTT. This sequence encodes CASNQPGANTEAFF. Full variable domain (remainder filled in from reference TRBV5-4 and TRBJ1-1): ETGVTQSPTHLIKTRGQQVTLRCSSQSGHNTVSWYQQALGQGPQFIFQYYREEENGRGNFPPRFSGLQFPNYSSELNVNALELDDSALYLCASNQPGANTEAFFGQGTRLTVV.

The V and J genes are TRBV4-1 and TRBJ2-5; 13 bases are shared with TRBD2. V dropped 4 bases and J dropped 5; count of bases not matched to a gene: 4. The CDR3 is made up of 15 amino acids. Looked up from germline, CDR1 is MGHRA and CDR2 is YSYEKL. The CDR3 loop is CASSRTSGSGETQYF. The CDR3 coding sequence is TGCGCCAGCAGCCGGACTAGCGGGAGTGGTGAGACCCAGTACTTC.

The rearrangement joins TRBV4-3 to TRBJ2-7, with 7 positions matching TRBD2. Per germline, CDR1 LGHNA and CDR2 YSLEER. The V gene end was trimmed by 2 bases and the J gene end by 3 bases; junction bases not matched to a gene: 16. The CDR3 is 18 amino acids. CDR3 region: CASSQQPYAGEGFYEQYF. The CDR3 nucleotides read TGCGCCAGCAGCCAACAGCCCTATGCGGGAGAGGGATTCTACGAGCAGTACTTC.

The rearrangement links TRBV11-2 to TRBJ2-7; 11 bases match TRBD1. Looked up from germline, CDR1 is SGHAT and CDR2 is FQNNGV. Trimming at V came to 4 bases and at J to 3 bases, leaving 5 bases not matched to a gene. The CDR3 spans 15 residues. The CDR3 coding sequence is TGTGCCAGCAGCTACCGGGACAGGGGGATCTACGAGCAGTACTTC. This codes for CASSYRDRGIYEQYF.

The chain uses TRBV5-1 and TRBJ2-7; D uncertain. Trimming removed 0 bases at V and 0 bases at J, with 10 bases between. Germline V lookup: CDR1 SGHRS, CDR2 YFSETQ. The CDR3 runs 15 residues. The CDR3 loop is CASSLEPTDSYEQYF. In DNA form, the CDR3 reads TGCGCCAGCAGCTTGGAACCCACAGACTCCTACGAGCAGTACTTC.

The V gene is TRBV15, the J gene TRBJ2-7; D possibly uses TRBD1 or TRBD2 (5 bases each). Germline lookup yields CDR1 LNHNV and CDR2 YYDKDF (reference sequence). The CDR3 runs 13 residues. V lost 0 bases and J 6 bases, leaving 9 bases between the germline ends. CDR3 nucleotide sequence: TGTGCCACCAGCAGAGAAGAGGGGTTCGAGCAGTACTTC. Its translation: CATSREEGFEQYF.

V and J are TRBV13 and TRBJ1-2; 10 bases match TRBD1. The V gene's germline CDR1 is PRHDT and CDR2 FYEKMQ (reference sequence). After removal of 2 bases from V and 8 bases from J, the junction contained 5 bases not matched to a gene. The length of the CDR3 is 14 residues. The CDR3: CASSLWGQGKGYTF. Here the CDR3 DNA reads TGTGCCAGCAGCTTATGGGGACAGGGGAAGGGCTACACCTTC. The full variable domain, in which reference TRBV13 and TRBJ1-2 provide the parts outside the CDR3, is AAGVIQSPRHLIKEKRETATLKCYPIPRHDTVYWYQQGPGQDPQFLISFYEKMQSDKGSIPDRFSAQQFSDYHSELNMSSLELGDSALYFCASSLWGQGKGYTFGSGTRLTVV.

This chain connects TRBV11-2 to TRBJ2-1; 9 bases align to TRBD2. V lost 1 base and J lost 7; bases outside the gene matches: 11. The CDR3 runs to 17 residues. Per the germline V gene, CDR1 is SGHAT and CDR2 is FQNNGV. CDR3 DNA sequence: TGTGCCAGCAGCTTAGTTCTAGCGGGGTCCCCGCTGAATGAGCAGTTCTTC. As protein: CASSLVLAGSPLNEQFF.

This rearrangement joins TRBV2 to TRBJ1-1; perhaps TRBD1 as D (5 bases). The CDR3 extends over 17 amino acids. V was clipped by 0 bases and J by 0 bases, with 14 bases between them. Germline V lookup: CDR1 SNHLY, CDR2 FYNNEI. The CDR3 nucleotides are TGTGCCAGCAGTGAAGCGATTCCGGGACGCATGAACACTGAAGCTTTCTTT. Amino acids: CASSEAIPGRMNTEAFF.

This clone was picked up a small number of times. CDR3 loop: CASSFLSGTDTQYF. The DNA for the CDR3 is TGTGCCAGCAGTTTTCTTAGCGGCACAGATACGCAGTATTTT. V usage is TRBV28 and J usage is TRBJ2-3, with D maybe TRBD2 (5 bases). The V gene's germline CDR1 is MDHEN and CDR2 SYDVKM. With 3 bases removed from V and 1 base from J, the gap between germline ends came to 8 bases. CDR3 length: 14 residues. Filled out from reference TRBV28 and TRBJ2-3, the complete variable domain reads DVKVTQSSRYLVKRTGEKVFLECVQDMDHENMFWYRQDPGLGLRLIYFSYDVKMKEKGDIPEGYSVSREKKERFSLILESASTNQTSMYLCASSFLSGTDTQYFGPGTRLTVL.

V gene TRBV10-3 combines with J gene TRBJ1-5; 7 bases agree with TRBD1. There are 14 residues in the CDR3. The V gene's germline CDR1 is ENHRY and CDR2 SYGVKD. J gave up 4 bases and V 4 bases, and 4 bases lay outside the gene matches. The CDR3 nucleotides read TGTGCCATCAGTGGCCAGGGGGTAAATCAGCCCCAGCATTTT. It translates to CAISGQGVNQPQHF.

This clone was seen a handful of times. The rearrangement links TRBV2 to TRBJ2-2; D uncertain. Trimming left V 4 bases short and J 6 bases short, with 6 bases between. CDR3 length: 12 amino acids. Germline V lookup: CDR1 SNHLY, CDR2 FYNNEI. Here the CDR3 reads CASSADAGELFF. CDR3 sequence (DNA): TGTGCCAGCAGTGCGGACGCCGGGGAGCTGTTTTTT.

The V gene is TRBV29-1, the J gene TRBJ2-7; D is unresolved. The germline gives CDR1 SQVTM, CDR2 ANQGSEA. The CDR3 is 11 amino acids. The germline V and J ends were trimmed by 2 bases and 6 bases, with 8 bases remaining between them. This CDR3 reads CSVEIRGEQYF. The CDR3 DNA sequence: TGCAGCGTTGAAATCCGAGGCGAGCAGTACTTC.

This chain connects TRBV27 to TRBJ2-7, with 8 bases aligning to TRBD1. V lost 6 bases, J lost 2 bases, and 6 bases stayed unmatched. Germline lookup yields CDR1 MNHEY and CDR2 SMNVEV (reference sequence). The CDR3 sequence is 14 residues long. The CDR3 loop is CASSLDRVAYEQYF. The CDR3 nucleotides read TGTGCCAGCAGCCTGGACAGGGTAGCCTACGAGCAGTACTTC.

The chain uses TRBV28 and TRBJ2-5, with TRBD2 matching over 7 bases. V trimming: 6 bases; J trimming: 0 bases; junction bases outside the gene matches: 4. CDR1 is MDHEN, CDR2 SYDVKM, per germline. The CDR3 totals 14 residues. The CDR3 reads CASRPGGNQETQYF. CDR3 bases: TGTGCCAGCAGACCCGGGGGGAACCAAGAGACCCAGTACTTC.

This chain joins TRBV30 and TRBJ2-1; 11 nucleotides match TRBD2. This CDR3 region has 14 residues. Unmatched junction bases numbered 7, after V lost 7 bases and J lost 5 bases. Looked up from germline, CDR1 is GTSNPN and CDR2 is SVGIG (reference sequence). The CDR3 spells CALKGLAEHNEQFF. CDR3 nucleotide sequence: TGTGCCTTGAAGGGACTAGCGGAGCACAATGAGCAGTTCTTC.

The chain has TRBV6-6 and TRBJ2-1; D uncertain. V dropped 7 bases and J dropped 1 base, with 8 bases sitting between them. Germline assignment: CDR1 MNHNY and CDR2 SVGAGI (reference sequence). This CDR3 region has 13 residues. The CDR3 nucleotides are TGTGCCAGCAAGGTAGCTTCCTACAATGAGCAGTTCTTC. Translation: CASKVASYNEQFF.

As regards this clone: The same CDR3 also results from other DNA sequences found in this sample. The chain uses TRBV28 and TRBJ1-2; tentatively, D is TRBD1 (5 bases). The V end lost 3 bases, the J end lost 5 bases, and 16 bases lay between the germline ends. This CDR3 is 15 amino acids long. The V gene's germline CDR1 is MDHEN and CDR2 SYDVKM. The CDR3 DNA sequence: TGTGCCAGCAGTTTCTCGGGGCAGGCGATATATGGCTACACCTTC. This gives the protein CASSFSGQAIYGYTF.

This rearrangement joins TRBV28 to TRBJ2-3; 9 bases line up with TRBD2. Germline V gene lookup returns CDR1 MDHEN and CDR2 SYDVKM. With 8 bases clipped from V and 0 bases from J, the junction kept 6 bases outside the gene matches. The CDR3 has 15 amino acids. The CDR3 DNA reads as TGTGCCAGCTCTAGCGGGGAGACTAGCACAGATACGCAGTATTTT. This sequence encodes CASSSGETSTDTQYF. Filled out from reference TRBV28 and TRBJ2-3, the complete variable domain reads DVKVTQSSRYLVKRTGEKVFLECVQDMDHENMFWYRQDPGLGLRLIYFSYDVKMKEKGDIPEGYSVSREKKERFSLILESASTNQTSMYLCASSSGETSTDTQYFGPGTRLTVL.

A note on this clone: The sample has other DNA sequences that encode this CDR3 too. The genes are TRBV5-6 and TRBJ2-7; D uncertain. V was pared by 4 bases and J by 1 base, with 3 bases between. Per the germline V gene, CDR1 is SGHDT and CDR2 is YYEEEE. This CDR3 region has 11 residues. In DNA form, the CDR3 reads TGTGCCAGCAGCGATTCCTACGAGCAGTACTTC. Protein: CASSDSYEQYF.

CDR3 nucleotide sequence: TGTGCCAGCAGCGCAGGGACGCCCGGGGAGCTGTTTTTT. This encodes CASSAGTPGELFF. The V gene is TRBV11-2, the J gene TRBJ2-2; D is tentatively TRBD1 or TRBD2 (5 bases each). V shed 5 bases and J shed 6 bases, with 10 bases lying between them. From germline, CDR1 is SGHAT and CDR2 FQNNGV. This CDR3 is 13 amino acids long. Based on the CDR3 plus reference TRBV11-2 and TRBJ2-2, the full variable domain is EAGVAQSPRYKIIEKRQSVAFWCNPISGHATLYWYQQILGQGPKLLIQFQNNGVVDDSQLPKDRFSAERLKGVDSTLKIQPAKLEDSAVYLCASSAGTPGELFFGEGSRLTVL.

Note on this clone: One junction end disagrees with the germline gene, perhaps due to a read error. The chain joins TRBV29-1 to TRBJ1-1; D remains unclear. Germline CDR1 SQVTM, CDR2 ANQGSEA. This CDR3 has 13 amino acids. Written as DNA, the CDR3 is TGCAGCGTCGAAGCTCCGTTGGGAGCCGAAGCTTTCTTT. It specifies CSVEAPLGAEAFF.

The V call is TRBV19, the J call TRBJ1-6, with 9 bases that match TRBD1. The V segment lost 5 bases and the J segment 6 bases; nucleotides outside the gene matches: 2. The CDR3 runs to 14 residues. In germline, CDR1 is LNHDA, CDR2 SQIVND (reference sequence). CDR3 nucleotides: TGTGCCAGTAGTGGGACAGGGCTTAATTCACCCCTCCACTTT. It specifies CASSGTGLNSPLHF.

This clone has only one observation. This sequence joins TRBV7-9 and TRBJ2-3; tentative D call: TRBD2 (6 bases). The CDR3 sequence is 16 residues long. V gave up 5 bases and J gave up 3 bases, with 18 bases separating them. Germline assignment: CDR1 SEHNR and CDR2 FQNEAQ (reference sequence). CDR3 DNA: TGTGCCAGCAGCCCCTCCTCGACTAGTTATACAGATACGCAGTATTTT. Amino acids: CASSPSSTSYTDTQYF.

The chain recombines TRBV5-5 with TRBJ2-2; TRBD2 matches at 15 bases. With V trimmed by 3 bases and J by 5 bases, 8 bases remained unmatched. The germline V gene has CDR1 SGHKS and CDR2 YYEKEE (reference sequence). This CDR3 spans 18 amino acids. The CDR3 nucleotides are TGTGCCAGCAGCTCCGGACTAGCGGGAGGGCCAAGGACCGGGGAGCTGTTTTTT. Protein product: CASSSGLAGGPRTGELFF.

This chain joins TRBV5-6 and TRBJ2-5; D possibly corresponds to TRBD2 (6 bases). This CDR3 is 14 amino acids long. V was pared by 1 base and J by 4 bases, with 11 bases between. The germline gives CDR1 SGHDT, CDR2 YYEEEE. This chain's CDR3 is CASSLTGSLETQYF. The CDR3, as DNA: TGTGCCAGCAGCTTGACCGGGAGTCTAGAGACCCAGTACTTC. Full variable domain (rest looked up from reference TRBV5-6 and TRBJ2-5): DAGVTQSPTHLIKTRGQQVTLRCSPKSGHDTVSWYQQALGQGPQFIFQYYEEEERQRGNFPDRFSGHQFPNYSSELNVNALLLGDSALYLCASSLTGSLETQYFGPGTRLLVL.